This TCR beta chain was found in a study of blood T cell repertoires in COVID-19. Study at large: The study drew acute and convalescent COVID-19 samples from the United States, Italy and Spain. Sample material is recorded as cDNA or gDNA derived from T cells, B-cell-depleted T cells, or PBMCs.

Trimming took 6 bases from V and 2 from J; bases not matched to a gene: 3. The CDR3 extends over 13 amino acids. Only in-frame clones appear in the TCRdb table, and some are missing; sequencing was by immunoSEQ multiplex PCR. This table holds tens of thousands of clones, 80% to 90% found once. The sequenced sample was peripheral blood. The sequence was collected from a human donor in a cohort sampled during active COVID-19. This chain connects TRBV12-3 or TRBV12-4 to TRBJ2-7; 8 bases are shared with TRBD1. Written as DNA, the CDR3 is TGTGCCAGCAGCCTCAGGGGGCCCTACGAGCAGTACTTC. It specifies CASSLRGPYEQYF.